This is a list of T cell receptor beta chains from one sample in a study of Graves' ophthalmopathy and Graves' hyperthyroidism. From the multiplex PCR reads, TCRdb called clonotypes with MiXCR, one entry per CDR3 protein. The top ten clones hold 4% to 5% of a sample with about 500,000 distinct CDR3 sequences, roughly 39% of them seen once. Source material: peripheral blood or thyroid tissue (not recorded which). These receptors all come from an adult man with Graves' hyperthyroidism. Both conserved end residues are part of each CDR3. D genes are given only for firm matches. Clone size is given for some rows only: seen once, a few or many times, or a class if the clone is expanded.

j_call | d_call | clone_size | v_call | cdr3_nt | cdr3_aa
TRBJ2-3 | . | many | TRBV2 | TGTGCCAGCAGTGACAGTGATACGCAGTATTTT | CASSDSDTQYF
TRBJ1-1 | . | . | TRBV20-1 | TGCAGTGCTAGAGATCTGGCCCCTGAAGCTTTCTTT | CSARDLAPEAFF
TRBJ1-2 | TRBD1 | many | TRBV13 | TGTGCCAGCAGCTTAGGGGGACAGGGGAGGAATGGCTACACCTTC | CASSLGGQGRNGYTF
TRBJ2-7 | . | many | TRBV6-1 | TGTGCCAGCAGTGGGAAGGACGGATTCACCTACGAGCAGTACTTC | CASSGKDGFTYEQYF
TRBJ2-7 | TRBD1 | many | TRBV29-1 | TGCAGCGCAAGACAGGGGGCTTACGAGCAGTACTTC | CSARQGAYEQYF
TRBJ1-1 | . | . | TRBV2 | TGTGCCAGCTCACCACCGGCAGGGGATGGGACTGAAACTTTCTTT | CASSPPAGDGTETFF
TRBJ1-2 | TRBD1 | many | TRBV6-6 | TGTGCCACACAGGGGGCGCGAGGTAGTAACTATGGCTACACCTTC | CATQGARGSNYGYTF
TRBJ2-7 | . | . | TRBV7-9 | TGTGCCAGCAGCTTAAAAGGGCAGTACTTC | CASSLKGQYF
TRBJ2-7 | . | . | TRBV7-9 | TGTGCCAGCAGCTTACTCGCGGCGGACGGTTCCTACGAGCAGTACTTC | CASSLLAADGSYEQYF
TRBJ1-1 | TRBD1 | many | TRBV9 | TGTGCCAGCAGCGCGCTAAGACAGGGGGCTGAAGCTTTCTTT | CASSALRQGAEAFF
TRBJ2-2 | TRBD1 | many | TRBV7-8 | TGTGCCAGCGGACAGGACCCTCCCCGGACCGGGGAGCTGTTTTTT | CASGQDPPRTGELFF
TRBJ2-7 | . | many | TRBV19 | TGTGCCAGTAGTATAGCGCAGACCTACGAGCAGTACTTC | CASSIAQTYEQYF
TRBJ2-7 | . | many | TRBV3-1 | TGTGCCAGCAGGTCAGGGGTCGAGCAGTACTTC | CASRSGVEQYF
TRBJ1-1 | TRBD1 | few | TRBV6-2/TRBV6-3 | TGTGCCACCACCCAGGGGGAGAGCACTGAAGCTTTCTTT | CATTQGESTEAFF
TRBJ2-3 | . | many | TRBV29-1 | TGCAGCGTTGCGGGACATACCACAGATACGCAGTATTTT | CSVAGHTTDTQYF
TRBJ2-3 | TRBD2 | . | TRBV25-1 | TGTGCCAGCATGATCCAGCGGGGTCGCACAGATACGCAGTATTTT | CASMIQRGRTDTQYF
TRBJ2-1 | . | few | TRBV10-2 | TGTGCCAGCTCCTCCAGCTCCTACAATGAGCAGTTCTTC | CASSSSSYNEQFF
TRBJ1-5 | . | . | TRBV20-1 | TGCAGTGCTAGAATGGGACAGCCCCAGCATTTT | CSARMGQPQHF
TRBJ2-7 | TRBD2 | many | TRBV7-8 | TGTGCCAGCAGCCCCTGGACTAGCGGGGCTTTTCTCTACGAGCAGTACTTC | CASSPWTSGAFLYEQYF
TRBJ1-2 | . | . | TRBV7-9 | TGTGCCAGCAGTTTATCCGAGGGGGTTCATGGCTACACCTTC | CASSLSEGVHGYTF
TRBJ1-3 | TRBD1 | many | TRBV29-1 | TGCAGCGTACAGGGGGACCACTCTGGAAACACCATATATTTT | CSVQGDHSGNTIYF
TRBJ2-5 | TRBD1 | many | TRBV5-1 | TGCGCCAGCAGGACAGGGGATAAAGAGACCCAGTACTTC | CASRTGDKETQYF
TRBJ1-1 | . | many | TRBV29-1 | TGCAGCGTTGAAGATCCAATGGCGGGGTTGGGTGAAGCTTTCTTT | CSVEDPMAGLGEAFF
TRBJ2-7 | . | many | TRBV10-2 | TGCGCCAGCAGTGAGTCCAATTCCTACGAGCAGTACTTC | CASSESNSYEQYF
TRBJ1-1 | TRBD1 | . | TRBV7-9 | TGTGCCAGCAGCCAATTCGACAGGGCCCCGAACACTGAAGCTTTCTTT | CASSQFDRAPNTEAFF
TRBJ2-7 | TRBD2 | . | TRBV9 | TGTGCCAGCAGCCAAGACGGGGGACTAGTTGTCGACGAGCAGTACTTC | CASSQDGGLVVDEQYF
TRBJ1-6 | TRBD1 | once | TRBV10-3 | TGTGCCACCTCCGCCGCCAGCAGTCAGGACAGGGCCCGCAATTCACCCCTCCACTTT | CATSAASSQDRARNSPLHF
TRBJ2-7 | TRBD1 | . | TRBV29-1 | TGCAGCGTTCTCGAAGGGACAGGGGATGGCTACGAGCAGTACTTC | CSVLEGTGDGYEQYF